These 5 T cell receptor beta chains share one sample of origin, sequenced in a study of T-cell memory formation after mild COVID-19. TCRdb re-called the 5' RACE reads with MiXCR, one entry per CDR3 protein. Among 130,000 to 150,000 distinct CDR3 sequences, under 7% were seen once, and the ten largest hold approximately 2.2%. The sample was PBMCs or a T cell subset sorted from them (not recorded which). Receptors were obtained from an adult woman who had mild COVID-19 (a few samples of this study predate the infection). Cell type and time point are not known.

V is TRBV4-1 and J is TRBJ1-5; D remains ambiguous. V lost 4 bases and J 1 base, leaving 11 bases between the germline ends. From germline, CDR1 is MGHRA and CDR2 YSYEKL. The CDR3 has 15 residues. CDR3 nucleotides: TGCGCCAGCAGCCGAGTGACGAACAGCAATCAGCCCCAGCATTTT. Translating it yields CASSRVTNSNQPQHF.

This chain uses TRBV7-8 with TRBJ2-3; no firm D call. V lost 3 bases to trimming and J lost 8 bases, with 12 bases between them. Germline CDR1 and CDR2: SGHVS and FQNEAQ. This CDR3 spans 13 amino acids. The CDR3 DNA reads TGTGCCAGCAGCTTTAGGGCCATGGGTACGCAGTATTTT. Protein: CASSFRAMGTQYF.

The rearrangement uses TRBV5-4 and TRBJ2-1; either TRBD1 or TRBD2 may supply D (5 bases each). Germline V gives CDR1 SGHNT, CDR2 YYREEE (reference sequence). V was cut by 3 bases and J by 9 bases, with 16 bases left in between. The CDR3 runs to 14 residues. The CDR3 DNA reads as TGTGCCAGCAGCTCCCCGGCCGGTGGGACTGAGCAGTTCTTC. Translated, it gives CASSSPAGGTEQFF. The whole variable domain, filled in from reference TRBV5-4 and TRBJ2-1, reads ETGVTQSPTHLIKTRGQQVTLRCSSQSGHNTVSWYQQALGQGPQFIFQYYREEENGRGNFPPRFSGLQFPNYSSELNVNALELDDSALYLCASSSPAGGTEQFFGPGTRLTVL.

The J gene is TRBJ1-2, the V gene TRBV5-6, with 8 nucleotides matching TRBD1. Germline V gene lookup returns CDR1 SGHDT and CDR2 YYEEEE. The CDR3 loop spans 13 amino acids. V lost 6 bases to trimming and J lost 5 bases; unmatched junction nucleotides: 6. This CDR3 reads CASTRTGWYGYTF. DNA of the CDR3: TGTGCCAGCACCCGGACAGGGTGGTATGGCTACACCTTC.

The rearrangement joins TRBV7-2 to TRBJ1-5; D remains ambiguous. Per germline, CDR1 SGHTA and CDR2 FQGNSA. This CDR3 spans 16 amino acids. The V gene lost 1 base and the J gene lost 0 bases, with 10 bases spanning the gap. The chain's CDR3 is CASSLDAVNSNQPQHF. CDR3 DNA sequence: TGTGCCAGCAGCTTAGATGCGGTAAATAGCAATCAGCCCCAGCATTTT. The variable domain in full, completed from reference TRBV7-2 and TRBJ1-5, reads GAGVSQSPSNKVTEKGKDVELRCDPISGHTALYWYRQSLGQGLEFLIYFQGNSAPDKSGLPSDRFSAERTGGSVSTLTIQRTQQEDSAVYLCASSLDAVNSNQPQHFGDGTRLSIL.